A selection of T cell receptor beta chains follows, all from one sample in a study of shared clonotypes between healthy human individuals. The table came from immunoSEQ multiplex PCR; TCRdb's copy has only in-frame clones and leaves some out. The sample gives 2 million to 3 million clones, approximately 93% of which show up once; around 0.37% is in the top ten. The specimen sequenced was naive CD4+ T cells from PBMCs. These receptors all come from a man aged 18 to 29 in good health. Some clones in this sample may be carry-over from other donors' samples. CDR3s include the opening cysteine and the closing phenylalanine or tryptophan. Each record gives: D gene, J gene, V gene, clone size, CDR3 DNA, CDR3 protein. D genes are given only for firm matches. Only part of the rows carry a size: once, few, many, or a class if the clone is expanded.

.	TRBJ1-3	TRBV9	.	TGTGCCAGCAGCGTAGGGCGGGTTTACTCTGGAAACACCATATATTTT	CASSVGRVYSGNTIYF
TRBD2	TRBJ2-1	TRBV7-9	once	TGTGCCAGCAGCCCGGCTAGCGGGAGCCACAATGAGCAGTTCTTC	CASSPASGSHNEQFF
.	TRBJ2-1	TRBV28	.	TGTGCCAGCAGTGCCCAGGGAAGAGAGCAGTTCTTC	CASSAQGREQFF
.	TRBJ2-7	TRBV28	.	TGTGCCAGCAGTTTCGGGGGGCTTGCCTACGAGCAGTACTTC	CASSFGGLAYEQYF
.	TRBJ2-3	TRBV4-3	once	TGCGCCAGCAGCCAAGCGGGAAAACGGAGGTACACAGATACGCAGTATTTT	CASSQAGKRRYTDTQYF
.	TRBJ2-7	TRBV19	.	TGTGCCAGTAGTATAGAGCTAGCTGCCTACGAGCAGTACTTC	CASSIELAAYEQYF
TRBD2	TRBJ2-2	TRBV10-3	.	TGTGCCGCTCACGATAGCGGGAGGGCCGAGACCGGGGAGCTGTTTTTT	CAAHDSGRAETGELFF
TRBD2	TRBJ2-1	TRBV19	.	TGTGCCAGTAAACAGCGGGAGAAACCCTACAATGAGCAGTTCTTC	CASKQREKPYNEQFF
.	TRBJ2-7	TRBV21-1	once	TGTGCCAGCAGCAAGCGGTACCTAATCTGTTCCGGGCGCTACGAGCAGTACTTC	CASSKRYLICSGRYEQYF
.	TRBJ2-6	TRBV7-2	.	TGTGCCAGCAGCTACAACAGGGATAGCTTGGTTTTC	CASSYNRDSLVF
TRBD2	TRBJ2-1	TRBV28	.	TGTGCCAGCAGTACCGCTAGCGGTGAGCAGTTCTTC	CASSTASGEQFF
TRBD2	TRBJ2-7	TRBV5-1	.	TGCGCCAGCAGCTTGGTACCTAGCGGGAGGGAAAACGTATTGACCTACGAGCAGTACTTC	CASSLVPSGRENVLTYEQYF
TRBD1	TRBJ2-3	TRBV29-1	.	TGCAGCGTTGCTGGACAGGGGCTGGATACGCAGTATTTT	CSVAGQGLDTQYF
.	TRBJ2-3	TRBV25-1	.	TGTGCCAGCAGTCCTACCCAGGGAAATACGCAGTATTTT	CASSPTQGNTQYF
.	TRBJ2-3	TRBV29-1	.	TGCAGCGTAAAAGCCGGGGCTAGCACAGATACGCAGTATTTT	CSVKAGASTDTQYF
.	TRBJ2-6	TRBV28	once	TGTGCCAGCGGTGAGAGCTCTGGGGCCAACGTCCTGACTTTC	CASGESSGANVLTF
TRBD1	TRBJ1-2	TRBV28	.	TGTGCCAGCAGTTTAGTGACAGGGTTGAAGAATGGCTACACCTTC	CASSLVTGLKNGYTF
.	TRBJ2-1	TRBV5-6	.	TGTGCCAGCACTAAGGGTCAGAGGTTTAATGAGCAGTTCTTC	CASTKGQRFNEQFF
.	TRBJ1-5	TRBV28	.	TGTGCCAGCAGTGGGAGTCAGCCCCAGCATTTT	CASSGSQPQHF
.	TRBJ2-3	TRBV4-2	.	TGTGCCAGCAGCCAACTCCCCGGCCAGGGCCTTAGCACAGATACGCAGTATTTT	CASSQLPGQGLSTDTQYF
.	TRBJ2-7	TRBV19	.	TGTGCCAGTAGTGCAGGCACGGGGCTGGTCTACGAGCAGTACTTC	CASSAGTGLVYEQYF
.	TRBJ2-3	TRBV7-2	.	TGTGCCAGCAGCCCCGGCACAGATACGCAGTATTTT	CASSPGTDTQYF
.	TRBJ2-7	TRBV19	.	TGTGCCAGTAGTATAGATCCGGGGCCCGAGGGCTCCTACGAGCAGTACTTC	CASSIDPGPEGSYEQYF
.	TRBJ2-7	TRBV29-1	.	TGCAGCGTTGAATCCCATCCTGGGGGCGGCTCCTACGAGCAGTACTTC	CSVESHPGGGSYEQYF
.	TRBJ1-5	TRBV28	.	TGTGCCAGCACCCTCAAGGCCCCCTATATCCATTTT	CASTLKAPYIHF
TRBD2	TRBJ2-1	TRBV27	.	TGTGCCAGCAGCTCGACTAGCGGGAGAAGCTATGAGCAGTTCTTC	CASSSTSGRSYEQFF
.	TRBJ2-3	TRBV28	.	TGTGCCAGCACAACCCCAGGGGATACGCAGTATTTT	CASTTPGDTQYF
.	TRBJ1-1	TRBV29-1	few	TGCAGCGGTCATAGGGGGAACACTGAAGCTTTCTTT	CSGHRGNTEAFF
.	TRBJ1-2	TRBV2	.	TGTGCCAGCAGTGATGACAGAACGGCCAACTATGGCTACACCTTC	CASSDDRTANYGYTF
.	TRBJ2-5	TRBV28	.	TGTGCCAGCCTTCCGGCCGTCAGAGAGACCCAGTACTTC	CASLPAVRETQYF
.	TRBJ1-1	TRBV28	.	TGTGCCAGCAGTTTATGGGGGTCGACTGAAGCTTTCTTT	CASSLWGSTEAFF
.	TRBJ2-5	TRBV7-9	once	TGTGCCAGCAGCTTAGGGCCCGGTCGGCAAGAGACCCAGTACTTC	CASSLGPGRQETQYF